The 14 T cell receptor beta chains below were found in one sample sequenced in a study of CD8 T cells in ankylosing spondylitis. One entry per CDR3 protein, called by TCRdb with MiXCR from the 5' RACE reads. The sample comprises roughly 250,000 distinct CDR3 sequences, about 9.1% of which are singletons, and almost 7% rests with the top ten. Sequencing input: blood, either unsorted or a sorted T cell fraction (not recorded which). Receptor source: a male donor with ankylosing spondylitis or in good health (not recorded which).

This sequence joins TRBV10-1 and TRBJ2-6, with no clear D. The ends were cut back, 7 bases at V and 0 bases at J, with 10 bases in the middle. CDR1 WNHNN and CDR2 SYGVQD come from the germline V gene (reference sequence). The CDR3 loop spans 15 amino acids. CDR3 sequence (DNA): TGCGCCAGCAAACCAACCCTCTCTGGGGCCAACGTCCTGACTTTC. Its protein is CASKPTLSGANVLTF.

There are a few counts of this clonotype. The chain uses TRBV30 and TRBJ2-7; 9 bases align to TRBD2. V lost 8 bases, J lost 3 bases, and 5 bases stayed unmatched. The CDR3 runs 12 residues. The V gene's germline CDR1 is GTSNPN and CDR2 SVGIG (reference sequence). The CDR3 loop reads CAGDSGSYEQYF. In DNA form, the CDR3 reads TGTGCCGGCGATAGCGGGAGCTACGAGCAGTACTTC. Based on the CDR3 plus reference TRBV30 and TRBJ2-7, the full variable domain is SQTIHQWPATLVQPVGSPLSLECTVEGTSNPNLYWYRQAAGRGLQLLFYSVGIGQISSEVPQNLSASRPQDRQFILSSKKLLLSDSGFYLCAGDSGSYEQYFGPGTRLTVT.

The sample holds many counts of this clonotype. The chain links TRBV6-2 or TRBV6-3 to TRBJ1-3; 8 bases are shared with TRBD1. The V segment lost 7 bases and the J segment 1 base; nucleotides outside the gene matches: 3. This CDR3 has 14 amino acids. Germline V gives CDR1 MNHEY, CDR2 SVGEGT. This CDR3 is CASNRGSSGNTIYF. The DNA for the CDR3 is TGTGCCAGCAACAGGGGGTCATCTGGAAACACCATATATTTT.

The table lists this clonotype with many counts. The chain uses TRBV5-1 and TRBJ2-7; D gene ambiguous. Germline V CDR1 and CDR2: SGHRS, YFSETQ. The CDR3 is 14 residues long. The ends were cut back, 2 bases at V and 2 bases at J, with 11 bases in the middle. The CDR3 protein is CASSLTSETYEQYF. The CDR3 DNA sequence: TGCGCCAGCAGCTTAACCTCAGAGACCTACGAGCAGTACTTC.

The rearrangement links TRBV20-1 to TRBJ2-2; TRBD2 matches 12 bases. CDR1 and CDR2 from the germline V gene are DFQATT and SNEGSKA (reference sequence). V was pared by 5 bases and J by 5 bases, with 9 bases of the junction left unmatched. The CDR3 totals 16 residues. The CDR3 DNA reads TGCAGTGCTCGGCTAGCGGGAGGGCCTAGGACCGGGGAGCTGTTTTTT. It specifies CSARLAGGPRTGELFF.

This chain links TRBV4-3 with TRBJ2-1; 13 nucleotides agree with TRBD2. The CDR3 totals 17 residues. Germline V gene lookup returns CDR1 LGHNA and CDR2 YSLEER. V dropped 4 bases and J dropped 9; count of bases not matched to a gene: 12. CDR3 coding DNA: TGCGCCAGCAGCCCCGAACTAGCGGGGGGGCTGTGGAGTGAGCAGTTCTTC. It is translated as CASSPELAGGLWSEQFF.

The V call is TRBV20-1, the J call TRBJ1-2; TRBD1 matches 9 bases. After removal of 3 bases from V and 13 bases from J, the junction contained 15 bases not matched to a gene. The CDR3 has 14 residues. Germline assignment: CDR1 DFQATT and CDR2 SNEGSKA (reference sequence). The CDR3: CSASRDRVSDDCTF. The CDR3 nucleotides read TGCAGTGCTAGCCGGGACAGGGTGAGCGATGACTGCACCTTC.

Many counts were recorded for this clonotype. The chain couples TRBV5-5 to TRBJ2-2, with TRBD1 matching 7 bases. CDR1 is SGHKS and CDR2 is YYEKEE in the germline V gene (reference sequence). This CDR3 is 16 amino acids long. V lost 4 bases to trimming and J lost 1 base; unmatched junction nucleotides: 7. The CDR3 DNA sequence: TGTGCCAGCAGCCGTACAGGGGACGGGAACACCGGGGAGCTGTTTTTT. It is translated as CASSRTGDGNTGELFF.

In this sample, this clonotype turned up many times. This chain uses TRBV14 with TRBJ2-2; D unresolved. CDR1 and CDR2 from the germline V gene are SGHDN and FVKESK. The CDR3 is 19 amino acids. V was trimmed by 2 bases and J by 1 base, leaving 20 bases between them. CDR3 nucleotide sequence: TGTGCCAGCAGCCAACGTTTTTATGTGAGAGGCCAGAACACCGGGGAGCTGTTTTTT. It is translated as CASSQRFYVRGQNTGELFF.

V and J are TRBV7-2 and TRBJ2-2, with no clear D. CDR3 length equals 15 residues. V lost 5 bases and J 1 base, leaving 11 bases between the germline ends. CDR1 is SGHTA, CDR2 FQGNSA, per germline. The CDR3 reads CASSPVLGNTGELFF. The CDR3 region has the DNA TGTGCCAGCAGCCCCGTGTTGGGGAACACCGGGGAGCTGTTTTTT.

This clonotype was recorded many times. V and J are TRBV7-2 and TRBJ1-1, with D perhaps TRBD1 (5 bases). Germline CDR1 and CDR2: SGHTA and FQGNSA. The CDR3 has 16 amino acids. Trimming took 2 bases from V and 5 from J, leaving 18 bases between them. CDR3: CASSLTRSGALTEAFF. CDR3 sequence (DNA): TGTGCCAGCAGCTTAACACGAAGTGGGGCACTGACTGAAGCTTTCTTT.

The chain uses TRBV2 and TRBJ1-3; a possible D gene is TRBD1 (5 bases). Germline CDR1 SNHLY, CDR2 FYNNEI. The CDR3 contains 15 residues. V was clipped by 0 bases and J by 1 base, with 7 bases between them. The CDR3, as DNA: TGTGCCAGCAGTGAAGCCAGGGTGTCTGGAAACACCATATATTTT. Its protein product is CASSEARVSGNTIYF.

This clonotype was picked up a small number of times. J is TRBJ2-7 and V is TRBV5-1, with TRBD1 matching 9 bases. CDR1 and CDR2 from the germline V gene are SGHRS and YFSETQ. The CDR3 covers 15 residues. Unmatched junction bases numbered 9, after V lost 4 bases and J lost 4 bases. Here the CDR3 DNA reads TGCGCCAGCAGCCTCGGGACAGGGTCGCTATACGAGCAGTACTTC. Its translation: CASSLGTGSLYEQYF.

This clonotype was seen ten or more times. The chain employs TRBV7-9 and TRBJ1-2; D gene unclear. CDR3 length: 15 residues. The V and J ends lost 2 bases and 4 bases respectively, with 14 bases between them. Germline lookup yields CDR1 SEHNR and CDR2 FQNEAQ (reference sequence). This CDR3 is CASSLIYTGLYGYTF. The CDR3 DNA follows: TGTGCCAGCAGCTTAATCTATACGGGTCTCTATGGCTACACCTTC.